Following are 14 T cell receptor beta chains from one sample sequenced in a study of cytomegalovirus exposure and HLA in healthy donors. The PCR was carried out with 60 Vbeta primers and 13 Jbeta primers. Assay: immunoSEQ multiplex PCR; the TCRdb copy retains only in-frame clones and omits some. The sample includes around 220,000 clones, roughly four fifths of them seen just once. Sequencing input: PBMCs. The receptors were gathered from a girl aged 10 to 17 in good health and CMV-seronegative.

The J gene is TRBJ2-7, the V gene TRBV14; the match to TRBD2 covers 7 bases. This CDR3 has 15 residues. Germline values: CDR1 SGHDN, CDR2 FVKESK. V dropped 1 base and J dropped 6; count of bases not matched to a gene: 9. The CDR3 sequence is CASSQVVSPSGEQYF. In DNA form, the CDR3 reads TGTGCCAGCAGCCAAGTTGTGTCCCCTAGCGGCGAGCAGTACTTC.

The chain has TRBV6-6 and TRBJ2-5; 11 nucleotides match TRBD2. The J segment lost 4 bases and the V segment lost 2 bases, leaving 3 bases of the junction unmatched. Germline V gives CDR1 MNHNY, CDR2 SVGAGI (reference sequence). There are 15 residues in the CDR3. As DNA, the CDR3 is TGTGCCAGCAGTTACGGGCTAGCGGGGGGAGAGACCCAGTACTTC. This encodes CASSYGLAGGETQYF.

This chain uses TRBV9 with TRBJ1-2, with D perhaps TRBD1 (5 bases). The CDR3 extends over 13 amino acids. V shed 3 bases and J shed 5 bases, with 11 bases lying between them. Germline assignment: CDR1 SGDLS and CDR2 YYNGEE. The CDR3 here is CASSEAEGYGYTF. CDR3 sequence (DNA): TGTGCCAGCAGCGAGGCGGAGGGGTATGGCTACACCTTC.

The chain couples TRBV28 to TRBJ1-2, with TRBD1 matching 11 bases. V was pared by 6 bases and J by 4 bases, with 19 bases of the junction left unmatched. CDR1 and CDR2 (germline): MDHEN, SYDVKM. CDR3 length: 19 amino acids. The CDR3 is CASSRSYRGQGAEGYGYTF. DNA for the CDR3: TGTGCCAGCAGCCGATCTTATAGAGGACAGGGGGCAGAGGGCTATGGCTACACCTTC.

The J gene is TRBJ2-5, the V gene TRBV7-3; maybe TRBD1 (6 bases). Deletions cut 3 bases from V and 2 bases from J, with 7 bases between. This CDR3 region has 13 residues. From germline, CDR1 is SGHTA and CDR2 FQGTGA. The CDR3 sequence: CASSFGQQETQYF. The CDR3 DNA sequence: TGTGCCAGCAGCTTTGGACAGCAAGAGACCCAGTACTTC.

CDR3 region: CASSPRGESNQPQHF. The CDR3 coding sequence is TGTGCCAGCTCACCACGCGGGGAGAGCAATCAGCCCCAGCATTTT. J is TRBJ1-5 and V is TRBV18; D gene unclear. The germline gives CDR1 KGHSH, CDR2 LQKENI. This CDR3 contains 15 residues. The V gene lost 1 base and the J gene lost 1 base, with 8 bases spanning the gap. The entire variable domain, with the rest obtained from reference TRBV18 and TRBJ1-5, is as follows: NAGVMQNPRHLVRRRGQEARLRCSPMKGHSHVYWYRQLPEEGLKFMVYLQKENIIDESGMPKERFSAEFPKEGPSILRIQQVVRGDSAAYFCASSPRGESNQPQHFGDGTRLSIL.

DNA for the CDR3: TGTGCCTGGAGTGTACAGGGAATGCAGTACTTC. This codes for CAWSVQGMQYF. The chain couples TRBV30 to TRBJ2-7; perhaps TRBD1 as D (6 bases). V gave up 0 bases and J gave up 9 bases, with 9 bases separating them. The CDR3 is 11 amino acids. Germline-derived CDR1 and CDR2 are GTSNPN and SVGIG (reference sequence).

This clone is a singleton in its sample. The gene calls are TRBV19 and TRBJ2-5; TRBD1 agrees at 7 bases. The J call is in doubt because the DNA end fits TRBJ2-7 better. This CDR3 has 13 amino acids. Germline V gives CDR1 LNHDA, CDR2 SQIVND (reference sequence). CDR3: CASSSQGAYEQYF. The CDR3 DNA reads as TGTGCCAGTAGTTCGCAGGGGGCCTACGAGCAGTACTTC.

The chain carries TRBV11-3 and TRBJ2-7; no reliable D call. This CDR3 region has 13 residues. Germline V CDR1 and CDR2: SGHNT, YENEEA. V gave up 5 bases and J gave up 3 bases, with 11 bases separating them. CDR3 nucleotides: TGTGCCAGCAGCGACACGGATAGCTACGAGCAGTACTTC. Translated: CASSDTDSYEQYF.

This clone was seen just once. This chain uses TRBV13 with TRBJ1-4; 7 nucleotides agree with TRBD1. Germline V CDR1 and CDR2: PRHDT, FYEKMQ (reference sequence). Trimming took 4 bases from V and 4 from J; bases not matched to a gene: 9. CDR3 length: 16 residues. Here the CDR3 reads CASSSGGDSNNEKLFF. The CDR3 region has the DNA TGTGCCAGCAGCTCCGGTGGGGACAGCAATAATGAAAAACTGTTTTTT.

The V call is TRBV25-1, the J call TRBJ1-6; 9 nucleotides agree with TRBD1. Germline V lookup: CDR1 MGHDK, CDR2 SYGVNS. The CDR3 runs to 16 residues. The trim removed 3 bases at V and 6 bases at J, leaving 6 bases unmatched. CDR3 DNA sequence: TGTGCCAGCAGTGACCACAGGGGGCCCCCTAATTCACCCCTCCACTTT. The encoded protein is CASSDHRGPPNSPLHF.

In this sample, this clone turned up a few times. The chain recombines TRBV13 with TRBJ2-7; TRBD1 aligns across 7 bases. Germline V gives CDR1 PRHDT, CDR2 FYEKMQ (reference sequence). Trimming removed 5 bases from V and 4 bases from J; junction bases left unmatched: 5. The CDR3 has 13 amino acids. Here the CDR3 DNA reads TGTGCCAGCAGCGGGGACAGACTATACGAGCAGTACTTC. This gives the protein CASSGDRLYEQYF.

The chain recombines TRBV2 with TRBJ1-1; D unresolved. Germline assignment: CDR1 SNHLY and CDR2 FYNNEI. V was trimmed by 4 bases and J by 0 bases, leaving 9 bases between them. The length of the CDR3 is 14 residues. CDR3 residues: CASSGGGLNTEAFF. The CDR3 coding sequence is TGTGCCAGCAGTGGTGGAGGCCTGAACACTGAAGCTTTCTTT. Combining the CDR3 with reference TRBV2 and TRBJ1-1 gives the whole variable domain EPEVTQTPSHQVTQMGQEVILRCVPISNHLYFYWYRQILGQKVEFLVSFYNNEISEKSEIFDDQFSVERPDGSNFTLKIRSTKLEDSAMYFCASSGGGLNTEAFFGQGTRLTVV.

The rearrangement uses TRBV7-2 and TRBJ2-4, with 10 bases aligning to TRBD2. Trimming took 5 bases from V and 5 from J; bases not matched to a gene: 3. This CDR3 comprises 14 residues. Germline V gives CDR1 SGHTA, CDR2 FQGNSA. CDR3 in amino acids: CASSERGGENIQYF. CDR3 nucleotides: TGTGCCAGCAGCGAGCGGGGGGGGGAAAACATTCAGTACTTC.